These T cell receptor beta chains were read from a single sample in a study of shared clonotypes between healthy human individuals. Profiling relied on immunoSEQ multiplex PCR, and the TCRdb table lists in-frame clones only, not all of them. In the table there are around 980,000 clones, about 84% of which are singletons. Sequencing was done on a sample of memory CD4+ T cells from PBMCs. Every receptor here comes from a man between 18 and 29 years old in good health. Some clones in this sample may be carry-over from other donors' samples. Each CDR3 is given with its conserved first and last residue. A D gene is named only where the DNA matches it firmly. Clone size appears in some rows only: once, few, many, or a class for an expanded clone.

V gene	D gene	clone size	J gene	CDR3 protein	CDR3 DNA
TRBV6-1	TRBD1	-	TRBJ2-1	CASKPGQAYNEQFF	TGTGCCAGCAAACCGGGACAGGCCTACAATGAGCAGTTCTTC
TRBV7-2	-	few	TRBJ1-1	CASSLRRGMNTEAFF	TGTGCCAGCAGCTTAAGGAGGGGAATGAACACTGAAGCTTTCTTT
TRBV7-3	-	-	TRBJ2-7	CASSLMRGGPYEQYF	TGTGCCAGCAGCTTAATGCGGGGAGGCCCCTACGAGCAGTACTTC
TRBV5-1	TRBD1	-	TRBJ1-2	CASSSAGTGGNYGYTF	TGCGCCAGCAGCTCCGCCGGGACAGGGGGCAACTATGGCTACACCTTC
TRBV5-4	-	-	TRBJ1-2	CASSLVSRVDYGYTF	TGTGCCAGCAGCTTGGTTAGCAGGGTTGACTATGGCTACACCTTC
TRBV30	-	-	TRBJ1-1	CAWSVERGTEAFF	TGTGCCTGGAGTGTAGAACGGGGCACTGAAGCTTTCTTT
TRBV7-9	TRBD1	many	TRBJ2-2	CASSPDRGFATGELFF	TGTGCCAGCAGCCCGGACAGGGGGTTTGCCACCGGGGAGCTGTTTTTT
TRBV5-1	-	once	TRBJ1-2	CASNQDSSNYGYTF	TGCGCCAGCAACCAAGACAGTTCTAACTATGGCTACACCTTC
TRBV7-2	TRBD2	-	TRBJ2-1	CASSLPTSRLAGGHEQFF	TGTGCCAGCAGCTTACCTACCTCAAGACTAGCGGGGGGACATGAGCAGTTCTTC
TRBV4-3	TRBD2	few	TRBJ2-3	CASSHASGRAKVWDTDTQYF	TGCGCCAGCAGCCACGCTAGCGGGAGGGCCAAGGTGTGGGACACAGATACGCAGTATTTT
TRBV30	-	-	TRBJ2-7	CAWSVSWGYEQYF	TGTGCCTGGAGTGTATCATGGGGGTACGAGCAGTACTTC
TRBV4-1	TRBD1	-	TRBJ2-5	CASSQPLRDRGQETQYF	TGCGCCAGCAGCCAACCTCTCAGGGACAGGGGCCAAGAGACCCAGTACTTC
TRBV25-1	-	-	TRBJ2-6	CASSEAGTGANVLTF	TGTGCCAGCAGTGAAGCAGGGACTGGGGCCAACGTCCTGACTTTC
TRBV2	-	-	TRBJ1-2	CASSEALPFYGYTF	TGTGCCAGCAGTGAGGCTCTTCCCTTCTATGGCTACACCTTC
TRBV5-1	TRBD2	-	TRBJ2-2	CASSPAGGETGELFF	TGCGCCAGCAGCCCAGCGGGGGGTGAGACCGGGGAGCTGTTTTTT
TRBV6-1	-	-	TRBJ1-1	CASTTQGGNTEAFF	TGTGCCAGCACCACACAGGGCGGGAACACTGAAGCTTTCTTT
TRBV25-1	-	-	TRBJ1-4	CASCPAGAQVSEKLFF	TGTGCCAGCTGCCCAGCGGGGGCGCAAGTTAGTGAAAAACTGTTTTTT
TRBV28	TRBD1	-	TRBJ1-1	CASSPGQGYTEAFF	TGTGCCAGCAGCCCGGGACAGGGCTATACTGAAGCTTTCTTT
TRBV6-5	-	few	TRBJ2-3	CATQFANTQYF	TGTGCCACCCAGTTTGCAAATACGCAGTATTTT
TRBV2	-	-	TRBJ2-5	CASQYGLPQYF	TGTGCCAGCCAGTATGGACTCCCCCAGTACTTC
TRBV19	-	-	TRBJ2-1	CASSIRPSWYNEQFF	TGTGCCAGTAGCATACGACCCTCGTGGTACAATGAGCAGTTCTTC
TRBV27	TRBD1	-	TRBJ2-5	CASSPSGGGRTQYF	TGTGCCAGCAGTCCCTCAGGGGGCGGTCGGACCCAGTACTTC
TRBV6-1	TRBD2	-	TRBJ2-3	CASSEEVSGSGTDTQYF	TGTGCCAGCAGTGAAGAGGTGAGCGGGAGTGGAACAGATACGCAGTATTTT
TRBV9	-	-	TRBJ2-7	CASSLGLTSYEQYF	TGTGCCAGCAGTCTTGGACTAACCTCTTACGAGCAGTACTTC
TRBV2	TRBD2	-	TRBJ2-1	CAGGLAVYEQFF	TGTGCCGGGGGACTAGCGGTCTATGAGCAGTTCTTC
TRBV21-1	-	-	TRBJ2-7	CASSKGLAGSHEQYF	TGTGCCAGCAGCAAAGGGTTGGCGGGGAGCCACGAGCAGTACTTC
TRBV4-1	-	-	TRBJ2-7	CASSPQGSHEQYF	TGCGCCAGCAGCCCTCAGGGTTCTCACGAGCAGTACTTC
TRBV5-4	-	-	TRBJ2-4	CASSSGGKNIQYF	TGTGCCAGCAGCTCTGGAGGCAAAAACATTCAGTACTTC
TRBV7-6	-	once	TRBJ2-7	CASSSLRGLSYEQYF	TGTGCCAGCAGCTCTTTGAGAGGCCTCTCCTACGAGCAGTACTTC
TRBV5-4	TRBD1	-	TRBJ1-4	CASSLAKTGDEKLFF	TGTGCCAGCAGCCTAGCAAAGACAGGGGATGAAAAACTGTTTTTT
TRBV7-3	-	-	TRBJ1-3	CASSLGPSSSGNTIYF	TGTGCCAGCAGCTTAGGACCGTCTAGCTCTGGAAACACCATATATTTT
TRBV19	TRBD2	-	TRBJ2-1	CASIMTSGSYNEQFF	TGTGCCAGTATTATGACTAGCGGGAGTTACAATGAGCAGTTCTTC
TRBV11-2	-	-	TRBJ2-1	CASSLDSWGSGGNEQFF	TGTGCCAGCAGCTTAGATTCGTGGGGGAGTGGGGGCAATGAGCAGTTCTTC
TRBV7-2	-	-	TRBJ2-6	CASTQDSGANVLTF	TGTGCCAGCACCCAGGACTCTGGGGCCAACGTCCTGACTTTC
TRBV7-7	TRBD1	-	TRBJ2-7	CASSLAQGSVYEQYF	TGTGCCAGCAGCTTAGCACAGGGGTCCGTCTACGAGCAGTACTTC
TRBV28	TRBD1	-	TRBJ2-3	CASSLGDRADTQYF	TGTGCCAGCAGTTTAGGGGACAGGGCGGATACGCAGTATTTT
TRBV14	TRBD2	-	TRBJ2-1	CASSQGSGSYNEQFF	TGTGCCAGCAGCCAAGGTAGCGGGAGCTACAATGAGCAGTTCTTC
TRBV15	-	-	TRBJ2-1	CATSRGPLRGEQFF	TGTGCCACCAGCAGAGGGCCTCTCCGCGGGGAGCAGTTCTTC
TRBV5-1	TRBD2	-	TRBJ2-3	CASSLGSAGGPAGTDTQYF	TGCGCCAGCAGCTTGGGGTCGGCGGGAGGGCCCGCTGGGACAGATACGCAGTATTTT
TRBV4-1	-	once	TRBJ1-2	CASSPFGTAKNYGYTF	TGCGCCAGCAGCCCCTTCGGGACGGCGAAAAACTATGGCTACACCTTC
TRBV27	TRBD1	-	TRBJ1-1	CASSPLGTGTEAFF	TGTGCCAGCAGCCCACTTGGGACAGGTACTGAAGCTTTCTTT
TRBV6-6	-	-	TRBJ1-5	CASSYGGPNSDQPQHF	TGTGCCAGCAGTTACGGCGGACCTAATTCGGATCAGCCCCAGCATTTT
TRBV9	TRBD1	-	TRBJ1-2	CASSFGTDYGYTF	TGTGCCAGCAGCTTCGGGACAGATTATGGCTACACCTTC
TRBV2	-	-	TRBJ2-7	CASSGVDPRNLF	TGTGCCAGCAGTGGGGTGGATCCCCGCAATCTCTTC
TRBV7-9	TRBD2	once	TRBJ2-3	CASSLNSGSTDTQYF	TGTGCCAGCAGCTTAAATAGCGGGAGCACAGATACGCAGTATTTT